A single sample is the source of the 8 T cell receptor beta chains below, sequenced in a study of cytomegalovirus exposure and HLA in healthy donors. The PCR had 60 Vbeta and 13 Jbeta primers. Generated by immunoSEQ multiplex PCR, the TCRdb table keeps only in-frame clones and is missing some. The data contain about 150,000 clones, under 80% of them singletons. The material sequenced was PBMCs. The receptors here all came from a man in his thirties or forties in good health and CMV-seronegative.

This chain connects TRBV7-9 to TRBJ2-2; 10 bases are a match to TRBD1. Germline CDR1 is SEHNR and CDR2 is FQNEAQ (reference sequence). CDR3 length: 15 amino acids. V shed 5 bases and J 4 bases; nucleotides not matched to a gene: 4. This chain's CDR3 is CASSVDRGRTGELFF. The CDR3, as DNA: TGTGCCAGCAGCGTAGACAGGGGGCGCACCGGGGAGCTGTTTTTT.

J is TRBJ2-7 and V is TRBV7-9, with a possible D match to TRBD1 (5 bases). Germline V gene lookup returns CDR1 SEHNR and CDR2 FQNEAQ (reference sequence). V gave up 3 bases and J gave up 5 bases, with 14 bases separating them. The CDR3 is made up of 14 amino acids. CDR3 sequence reads: CASSFRQGLDEQYF. The CDR3, as DNA: TGTGCCAGCAGCTTCCGCCAGGGCCTCGACGAGCAGTACTTC. The whole variable domain, filled in from reference TRBV7-9 and TRBJ2-7, reads DTGVSQNPRHKITKRGQNVTFRCDPISEHNRLYWYRQTLGQGPEFLTYFQNEAQLEKSRLLSDRFSAERPKGSFSTLEIQRTEQGDSAMYLCASSFRQGLDEQYFGPGTRLTVT.

The genes are TRBV2 and TRBJ1-2; no definite D call. The CDR3 extends over 11 amino acids. V was clipped by 6 bases and J by 3 bases, with 5 bases between them. Germline loops: CDR1 SNHLY, CDR2 FYNNEI. The CDR3: CASRPDYGYTF. The CDR3 DNA follows: TGTGCCAGCAGGCCAGACTATGGCTACACCTTC.

The chain links TRBV6-1 to TRBJ1-6, with D possibly matching TRBD1 (6 bases). The CDR3 extends over 13 amino acids. CDR1 is MNHNS and CDR2 is SASEGT in the germline V gene. Trimming left V 3 bases short and J 8 bases short, with 8 bases between. CDR3 nucleotide sequence: TGTGCCAGCAGTGACCAGGGGTATTCACCCCTCCACTTT. Amino acid sequence: CASSDQGYSPLHF.

The V and J genes are TRBV25-1 and TRBJ1-3; a possible D gene is TRBD1 (5 bases). In germline, CDR1 is MGHDK, CDR2 SYGVNS. The germline V and J ends were trimmed by 2 bases and 2 bases, with 7 bases remaining between them. The CDR3 contains 14 residues. This chain's CDR3 is CASSETGTGNTIYF. CDR3 coding DNA: TGTGCCAGCAGTGAAACAGGAACTGGAAACACCATATATTTT.

This clone has only one observation. The V and J genes are TRBV29-1 and TRBJ2-1; D unclear. The CDR3 length is 11 residues. V shed 6 bases and J shed 4 bases, with 7 bases lying between them. Germline CDR1 is SQVTM and CDR2 is ANQGSEA. The CDR3 sequence is CSVYSYNEQFF. The CDR3 coding sequence is TGCAGCGTGTACAGTTACAATGAGCAGTTCTTC.

The chain recombines TRBV5-6 with TRBJ2-1; 9 nucleotides align to TRBD2. The CDR3 length is 15 residues. Germline V gene lookup returns CDR1 SGHDT and CDR2 YYEEEE. J was trimmed by 9 bases and V by 4 bases; bases with no gene match: 11. The CDR3 nucleotides are TGTGCCAGCAGCCTTAGCGGGGGAGGGTTCAGTGAGCAGTTCTTC. Translated, it gives CASSLSGGGFSEQFF.

This clone has only a few counts. The chain employs TRBV5-4 and TRBJ2-2, with TRBD2 matching over 11 bases. Germline V gene data show CDR1 as SGHNT and CDR2 as YYREEE (reference sequence). The CDR3 consists of 18 residues. The V gene end was trimmed by 2 bases and the J gene end by 0 bases; junction bases not matched to a gene: 6. The CDR3 nucleotides are TGTGCCAGCAGCTTCGATGGGACTAGCGGATCGAACACCGGGGAGCTGTTTTTT. This codes for CASSFDGTSGSNTGELFF.